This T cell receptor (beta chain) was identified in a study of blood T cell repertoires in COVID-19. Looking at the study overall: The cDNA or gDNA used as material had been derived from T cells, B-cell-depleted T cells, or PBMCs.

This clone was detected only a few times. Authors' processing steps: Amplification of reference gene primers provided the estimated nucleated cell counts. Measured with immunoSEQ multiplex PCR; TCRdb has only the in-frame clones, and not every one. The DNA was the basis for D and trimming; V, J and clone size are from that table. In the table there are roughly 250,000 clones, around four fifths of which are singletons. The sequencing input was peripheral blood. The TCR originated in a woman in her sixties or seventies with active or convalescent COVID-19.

CDR3 DNA sequence: TGTGCCAGCAGCTTGGAGGGGCGAACCTATGGCTACACCTTC. It yields the protein CASSLEGRTYGYTF. The chain couples TRBV5-4 to TRBJ1-2, with TRBD1 as a possible D gene (5 bases). V lost 0 bases and J lost 4, with 10 bases in between. The germline V gene has CDR1 SGHNT and CDR2 YYREEE (reference sequence). This CDR3 has 14 residues. Variable domain in full (rest from reference TRBV5-4 and TRBJ1-2): ETGVTQSPTHLIKTRGQQVTLRCSSQSGHNTVSWYQQALGQGPQFIFQYYREEENGRGNFPPRFSGLQFPNYSSELNVNALELDDSALYLCASSLEGRTYGYTFGSGTRLTVV.